The 20 T cell receptor beta chains reported below all come from one sample, sequenced in a study of PD-1 blockade in classical Hodgkin lymphoma. Libraries were prepared by immunoSEQ multiplex PCR; TCRdb keeps only in-frame clonotypes and omits some of them. The table includes fewer than 35,000 clones, just over 90% detected once. As for time point: newly diagnosed, previously untreated cHL patient sample. The source material was peripheral blood mononuclear cells (PBMCs). These receptors all come from a human donor with classical Hodgkin lymphoma.

Comments on this clone: One end of the junction does not line up with germline, which may come from a read error. This rearrangement joins TRBV19 to TRBJ2-7; 9 bases align to TRBD1. Per germline, CDR1 LNHDA and CDR2 SQIVND (reference sequence). This CDR3 contains 15 residues. This chain's CDR3 is CASSTVSTGGYEQHF. In DNA form, the CDR3 reads TGTGCCAGTAGTACCGTCTCGACAGGGGGATACGAGCAGCACTTC.

This clone appeared a single time. The chain employs TRBV28 and TRBJ1-2, with 7 bases that match TRBD1. Trimming took 3 bases from V and 2 from J; bases not matched to a gene: 0. The CDR3 has 13 amino acids. Germline CDR1 MDHEN, CDR2 SYDVKM. The CDR3 bases are TGTGCCAGCAGTTTGGGACAGAACTATGGCTACACCTTC. Amino acid sequence: CASSLGQNYGYTF.

This chain links TRBV19 with TRBJ1-3, with D possibly matching TRBD1 (6 bases). Germline V gives CDR1 LNHDA, CDR2 SQIVND (reference sequence). CDR3 size: 15 residues. Trimming removed 6 bases from V and 0 bases from J, with 12 bases in between. This CDR3 is CASRRTAASGNTIYF. DNA of the CDR3: TGTGCCAGTAGAAGGACAGCAGCCTCTGGAAACACCATATATTTT.

This clone was counted only a few times. This sequence joins TRBV25-1 and TRBJ1-5; D perhaps matches TRBD1 (6 bases). The V end was cut by 5 bases, the J end by 7 bases, with 9 bases between. The CDR3 has 12 amino acids. Germline CDR1 MGHDK, CDR2 SYGVNS. The CDR3 is CASSTGSQPQHF. In DNA, the CDR3 is TGTGCCAGCAGTACAGGGAGCCAGCCCCAGCATTTT. Filled out from reference TRBV25-1 and TRBJ1-5, the complete variable domain reads EADIYQTPRYLVIGTGKKITLECSQTMGHDKMYWYQQDPGMELHLIHYSYGVNSTEKGDLSSESTVSRIRTEHFPLTLESARPSHTSQYLCASSTGSQPQHFGDGTRLSIL.

V gene TRBV7-2 combines with J gene TRBJ2-6; unclear D gene. The CDR3 is made up of 14 amino acids. Trimming removed 6 bases from V and 0 bases from J, with 6 bases in between. Germline-derived CDR1 and CDR2 are SGHTA and FQGNSA. CDR3 coding DNA: TGTGCCAGCAGTCCACACTCTGGGGCCAACGTCCTGACTTTC. Amino acid sequence: CASSPHSGANVLTF.

This sequence joins TRBV19 and TRBJ2-2; no clear D gene. CDR1 and CDR2 from the germline V gene are LNHDA and SQIVND (reference sequence). The V and J ends lost 2 bases and 6 bases respectively, with 7 bases between them. CDR3 size: 13 residues. The CDR3 DNA follows: TGTGCCAGTAGTATACGGTGGCCCGGGGAGCTGTTTTTT. Translating it yields CASSIRWPGELFF.

CDR3 in amino acids: CASSDGTASRYEQYF. CDR3 DNA: TGTGCCAGCAGTGATGGGACGGCCTCTAGGTACGAGCAGTACTTC. The V call is TRBV6-1, the J call TRBJ2-7; D tentatively fits TRBD1 or TRBD2 (5 bases each). Germline V CDR1 and CDR2: MNHNS, SASEGT. The CDR3 has 15 amino acids. Trimming shortened V by 3 bases and J by 4 bases, and 16 bases separated the two germline ends.

This sequence joins TRBV27 and TRBJ1-5, with D hard to call. V was clipped by 8 bases and J by 5 bases, with 19 bases between them. Germline V lookup: CDR1 MNHEY, CDR2 SMNVEV (reference sequence). The CDR3 has 15 amino acids. The CDR3 sequence is CASVRRAGEYQPQHF. CDR3 nucleotide sequence: TGTGCCAGCGTTAGAAGGGCAGGAGAGTATCAGCCCCAGCATTTT.

This clone turned up a few times. This rearrangement joins TRBV29-1 to TRBJ1-1; maybe TRBD1 (5 bases). The germline gives CDR1 SQVTM, CDR2 ANQGSEA. V lost 7 bases and J 0 bases, leaving 12 bases between the germline ends. The CDR3 totals 13 residues. CDR3 region: CSARQLLNTEAFF. The CDR3 region has the DNA TGCAGCGCCCGACAGTTGCTGAACACTGAAGCTTTCTTT.

The chain carries TRBV6-5 and TRBJ1-2, with D tentatively TRBD1 (5 bases). The CDR3 runs to 14 residues. The ends were cut back, 1 base at V and 7 bases at J, with 13 bases in the middle. Germline V gives CDR1 MNHEY, CDR2 SVGAGI. The CDR3 is CASSYLAGSGGYTF. CDR3 nucleotides: TGTGCCAGCAGTTACTTGGCAGGGTCGGGTGGCTACACCTTC.

V is TRBV5-1 and J is TRBJ2-2; D gene ambiguous. V lost 4 bases to trimming and J lost 4 bases, with 14 bases between them. The germline V gene encodes CDR1 SGHRS and CDR2 YFSETQ. CDR3 size: 15 residues. The CDR3 nucleotides read TGCGCCAGCAGCCTGAGAAGTACCTCCACCGGGGAGCTGTTTTTT. Translating gives CASSLRSTSTGELFF.

The chain is built from TRBV7-3 and TRBJ2-7; 9 positions match TRBD1. Per germline, CDR1 SGHTA and CDR2 FQGTGA. CDR3 size: 15 residues. The V gene end was trimmed by 3 bases and the J gene end by 4 bases; junction bases not matched to a gene: 7. The CDR3 DNA follows: TGTGCCAGCAGCTTCTCGGGACAGGGTTTTTACGAGCAGTACTTC. It specifies CASSFSGQGFYEQYF.

This rearrangement joins TRBV11-2 to TRBJ2-3, with 11 positions matching TRBD2. The V segment lost 6 bases and the J segment 6 bases; nucleotides outside the gene matches: 11. CDR1 and CDR2 from the germline V gene are SGHAT and FQNNGV. CDR3 length: 16 residues. The CDR3 coding sequence is TGTGCCAGCAGAGCTCAGACTAGCGGGATAACCGATACGCAGTATTTT. This sequence encodes CASRAQTSGITDTQYF.

This sequence joins TRBV7-9 and TRBJ2-7, with 12 positions matching TRBD1. Per germline, CDR1 SEHNR and CDR2 FQNEAQ (reference sequence). The V segment lost 4 bases and the J segment 4 bases; nucleotides outside the gene matches: 2. CDR3 size: 14 residues. CDR3 protein: CASSWGQGAYEQYF. Here the CDR3 DNA reads TGTGCCAGCAGCTGGGGACAGGGGGCTTACGAGCAGTACTTC.

The V gene is TRBV5-8, the J gene TRBJ2-7, with D hard to call. The CDR3 consists of 13 residues. Germline CDR1 reads SGHTS; CDR2 reads YDEGEE. Trimming removed 1 base from V and 2 bases from J, with 7 bases in between. The CDR3 DNA sequence: TGTGCCAGCAGCTTGATCCGTGCCTACGAGCAGTACTTC. The encoded protein is CASSLIRAYEQYF.

The CDR3 DNA follows: TGCAGCGTTGACAGGGTAACGACAGATACGCAGTATTTT. Protein sequence: CSVDRVTTDTQYF. The chain combines TRBV29-1 with TRBJ2-3, with D tentatively TRBD1 (5 bases). The CDR3 covers 13 residues. V lost 3 bases, J lost 3 bases, and 10 bases lay in between. CDR1 is SQVTM and CDR2 is ANQGSEA in the germline V gene.

The CDR3 nucleotides read TGTGCCAGCAGTTTTTATCCCTACAGGGTGGGGAACACTGAAGCTTTCTTT. Amino acid sequence: CASSFYPYRVGNTEAFF. The rearrangement joins TRBV28 to TRBJ1-1, with D possibly matching TRBD1 (6 bases). V lost 3 bases, J lost 1 base, and 18 bases lay in between. This CDR3 region has 17 residues. Germline CDR1 and CDR2: MDHEN and SYDVKM.

The V gene is TRBV19, the J gene TRBJ2-1; weak D call: TRBD2 (6 bases). This CDR3 spans 16 amino acids. The V gene lost 6 bases and the J gene lost 3 bases, with 18 bases spanning the gap. The V gene's germline CDR1 is LNHDA and CDR2 SQIVND (reference sequence). CDR3 bases: TGTGCCAGTAGCCCACTCGTCCCCGGGGGCTACAATGAGCAGTTCTTC. Residues: CASSPLVPGGYNEQFF.

The chain recombines TRBV4-3 with TRBJ2-7; maybe TRBD2 (5 bases). V was cut by 4 bases and J by 7 bases, with 14 bases left in between. The germline V gene encodes CDR1 LGHNA and CDR2 YSLEER. The CDR3 consists of 13 residues. CDR3 DNA sequence: TGCGCCAGCAGCCCCGGACTCAAAGGGGAGCAGTACTTC. Its protein is CASSPGLKGEQYF.

The chain couples TRBV28 to TRBJ1-5; D unresolved. This CDR3 is 12 amino acids long. Trimming removed 10 bases from V and 2 bases from J, with 9 bases in between. The germline V gene encodes CDR1 MDHEN and CDR2 SYDVKM. The CDR3: CATLSGNQPQHF. As DNA, the CDR3 is TGTGCCACCCTTTCCGGCAATCAGCCCCAGCATTTT.